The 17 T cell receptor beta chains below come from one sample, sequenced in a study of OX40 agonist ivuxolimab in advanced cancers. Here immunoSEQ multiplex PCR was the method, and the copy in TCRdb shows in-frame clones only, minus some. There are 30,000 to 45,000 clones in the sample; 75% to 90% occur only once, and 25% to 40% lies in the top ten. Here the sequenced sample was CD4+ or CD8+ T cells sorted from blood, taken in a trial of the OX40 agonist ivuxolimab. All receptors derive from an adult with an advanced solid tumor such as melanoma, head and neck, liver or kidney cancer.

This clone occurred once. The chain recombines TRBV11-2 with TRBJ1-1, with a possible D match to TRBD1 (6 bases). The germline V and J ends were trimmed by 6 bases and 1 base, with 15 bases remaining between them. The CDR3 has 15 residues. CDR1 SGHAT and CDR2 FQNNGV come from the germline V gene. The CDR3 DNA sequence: TGTGCCAGCAGGCTTCGGGGGCCCCAGAACACTGAAGCTTTCTTT. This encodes CASRLRGPQNTEAFF.

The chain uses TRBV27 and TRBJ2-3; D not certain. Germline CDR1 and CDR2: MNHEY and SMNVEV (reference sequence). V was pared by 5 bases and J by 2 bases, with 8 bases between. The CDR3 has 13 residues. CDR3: CASSRGDTDTQYF. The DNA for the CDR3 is TGTGCCAGCAGTAGAGGAGACACAGATACGCAGTATTTT.

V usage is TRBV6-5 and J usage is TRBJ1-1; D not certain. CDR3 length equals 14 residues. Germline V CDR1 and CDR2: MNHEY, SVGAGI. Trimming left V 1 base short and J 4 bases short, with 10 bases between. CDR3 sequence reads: CASSYLGLSTEAFF. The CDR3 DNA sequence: TGTGCCAGCAGTTACTTGGGCCTGAGCACTGAAGCTTTCTTT.

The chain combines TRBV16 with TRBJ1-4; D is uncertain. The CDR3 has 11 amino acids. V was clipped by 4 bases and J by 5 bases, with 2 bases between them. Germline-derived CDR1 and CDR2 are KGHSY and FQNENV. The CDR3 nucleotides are TGTGCCAGCAGCCTCAATGAAAAACTGTTTTTT. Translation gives CASSLNEKLFF.

For the CDR3, the DNA is TGTGCCAGTAGTATCCTAGCGGGAGTGGAAAATGAGCAGTTCTTC. It encodes CASSILAGVENEQFF. The J gene is TRBJ2-1, the V gene TRBV19; 10 nucleotides agree with TRBD2. V trimming: 3 bases; J trimming: 7 bases; junction bases outside the gene matches: 6. Germline V gene lookup returns CDR1 LNHDA and CDR2 SQIVND (reference sequence). The CDR3 has 15 amino acids.

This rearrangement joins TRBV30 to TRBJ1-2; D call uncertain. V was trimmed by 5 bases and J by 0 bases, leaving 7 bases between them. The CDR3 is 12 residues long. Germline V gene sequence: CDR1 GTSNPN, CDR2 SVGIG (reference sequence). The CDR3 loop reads CAWDTSNYGYTF. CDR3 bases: TGTGCCTGGGACACCTCTAACTATGGCTACACCTTC.

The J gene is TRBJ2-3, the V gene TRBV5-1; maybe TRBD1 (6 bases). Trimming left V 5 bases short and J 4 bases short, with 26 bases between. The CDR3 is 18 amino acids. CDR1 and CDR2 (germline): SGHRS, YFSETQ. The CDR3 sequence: CASSERFQGLGSPDTQYF. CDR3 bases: TGCGCCAGCAGTGAGAGATTTCAGGGGTTAGGTAGTCCAGATACGCAGTATTTT.

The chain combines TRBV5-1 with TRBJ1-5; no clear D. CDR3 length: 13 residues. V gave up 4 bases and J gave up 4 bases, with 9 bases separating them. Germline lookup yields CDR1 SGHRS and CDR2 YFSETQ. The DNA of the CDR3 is TGCGCCAGCAGCCCCGGTTTAAATCAGCCCCAGCATTTT. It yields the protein CASSPGLNQPQHF. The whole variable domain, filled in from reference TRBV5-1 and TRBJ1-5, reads KAGVTQTPRYLIKTRGQQVTLSCSPISGHRSVSWYQQTPGQGLQFLFEYFSETQRNKGNFPGRFSGRQFSNSRSEMNVSTLELGDSALYLCASSPGLNQPQHFGDGTRLSIL.

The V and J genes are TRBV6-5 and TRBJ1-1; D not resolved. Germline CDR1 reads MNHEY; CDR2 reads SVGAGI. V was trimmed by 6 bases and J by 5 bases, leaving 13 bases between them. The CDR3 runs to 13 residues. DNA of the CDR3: TGTGCCAGCAGAACGAATAAAGATACTGAAGCTTTCTTT. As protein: CASRTNKDTEAFF.

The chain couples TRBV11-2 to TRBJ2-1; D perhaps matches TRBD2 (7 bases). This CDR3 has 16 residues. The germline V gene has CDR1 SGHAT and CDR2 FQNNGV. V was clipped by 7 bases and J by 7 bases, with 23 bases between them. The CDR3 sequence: CASTIRLGGAGNEQFF. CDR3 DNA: TGTGCCAGCACCATCCGGTTGGGGGGGGCCGGGAATGAGCAGTTCTTC.

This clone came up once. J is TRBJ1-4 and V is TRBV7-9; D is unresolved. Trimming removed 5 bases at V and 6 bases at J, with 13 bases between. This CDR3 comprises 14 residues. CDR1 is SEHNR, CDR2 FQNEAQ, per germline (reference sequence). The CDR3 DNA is TGTGCCAGCAGCCACCTGATGGGCGATGAAAAACTGTTTTTT. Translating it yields CASSHLMGDEKLFF.

CDR3 amino acids: CASSLLGTSGYTGSYEQYF. The CDR3 nucleotides read TGTGCCAGCAGCTTACTGGGGACTAGCGGTTATACCGGCTCCTACGAGCAGTACTTC. J is TRBJ2-7 and V is TRBV7-8, with 11 bases aligning to TRBD2. CDR3 length: 19 amino acids. Germline V lookup: CDR1 SGHVS, CDR2 FQNEAQ. The J segment lost 0 bases and the V segment lost 2 bases, leaving 12 bases of the junction unmatched.

The CDR3 region has the DNA TGCGCCAGCAGCTTGGGGGGAGCGGGAGTGGCCTACGAGCAGTACTTC. This sequence encodes CASSLGGAGVAYEQYF. The chain carries TRBV5-1 and TRBJ2-7; TRBD2 agrees at 8 bases. This CDR3 comprises 16 residues. Germline lookup yields CDR1 SGHRS and CDR2 YFSETQ. J was trimmed by 2 bases and V by 0 bases; bases with no gene match: 7.

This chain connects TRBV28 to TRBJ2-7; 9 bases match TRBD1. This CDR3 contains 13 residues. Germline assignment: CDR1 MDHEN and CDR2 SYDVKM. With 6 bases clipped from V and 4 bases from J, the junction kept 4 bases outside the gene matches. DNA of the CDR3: TGTGCCAGCAGAACAGGGGGCCCTTACGAGCAGTACTTC. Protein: CASRTGGPYEQYF.

CDR3 sequence (DNA): TGTGCCAGCAGTGACCCAGCCACTCTGGGGGAGCAGTTCTTC. Translation: CASSDPATLGEQFF. This sequence joins TRBV25-1 and TRBJ2-1; no reliable D call. V lost 3 bases to trimming and J lost 10 bases, with 16 bases between them. The CDR3 is 14 amino acids. The V gene's germline CDR1 is MGHDK and CDR2 SYGVNS.

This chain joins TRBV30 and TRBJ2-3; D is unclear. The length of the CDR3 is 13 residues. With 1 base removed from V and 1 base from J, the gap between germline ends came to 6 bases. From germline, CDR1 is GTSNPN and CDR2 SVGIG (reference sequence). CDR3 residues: CAWSGPGTDTQYF. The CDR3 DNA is TGTGCCTGGAGTGGTCCAGGCACAGATACGCAGTATTTT.

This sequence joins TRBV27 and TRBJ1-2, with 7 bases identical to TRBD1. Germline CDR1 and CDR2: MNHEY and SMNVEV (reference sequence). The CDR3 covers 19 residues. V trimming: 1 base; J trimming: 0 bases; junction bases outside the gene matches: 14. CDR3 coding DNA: TGTGCCAGCAGTTTATATGCCCCCACCGGGACAGCGACTAACTATGGCTACACCTTC. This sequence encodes CASSLYAPTGTATNYGYTF.